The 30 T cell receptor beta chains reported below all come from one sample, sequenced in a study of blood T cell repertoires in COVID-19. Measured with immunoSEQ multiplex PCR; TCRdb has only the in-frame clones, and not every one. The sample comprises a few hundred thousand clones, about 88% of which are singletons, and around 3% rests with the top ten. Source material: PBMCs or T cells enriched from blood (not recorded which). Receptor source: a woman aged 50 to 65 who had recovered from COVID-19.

The CDR3 DNA sequence: TGTGCCAGCAGCCGACTAGCGGCCACCTACAATGAGCAGTTCTTC. Amino acid sequence: CASSRLAATYNEQFF. The chain combines TRBV7-9 with TRBJ2-1; 9 bases align to TRBD2. Germline V gene data show CDR1 as SEHNR and CDR2 as FQNEAQ (reference sequence). This CDR3 has 15 amino acids. V shed 5 bases, J shed 2 bases, and the junction held 4 bases outside the gene matches. The full variable domain, rest sourced from reference TRBV7-9 and TRBJ2-1, is DTGVSQNPRHKITKRGQNVTFRCDPISEHNRLYWYRQTLGQGPEFLTYFQNEAQLEKSRLLSDRFSAERPKGSFSTLEIQRTEQGDSAMYLCASSRLAATYNEQFFGPGTRLTVL.

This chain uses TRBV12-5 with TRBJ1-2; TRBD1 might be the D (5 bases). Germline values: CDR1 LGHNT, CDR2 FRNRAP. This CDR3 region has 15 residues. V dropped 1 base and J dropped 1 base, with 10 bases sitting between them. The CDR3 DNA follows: TGTGCTAGTGGTTTGGATGGGGGGATTAACTATGGCTACACCTTC. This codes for CASGLDGGINYGYTF.

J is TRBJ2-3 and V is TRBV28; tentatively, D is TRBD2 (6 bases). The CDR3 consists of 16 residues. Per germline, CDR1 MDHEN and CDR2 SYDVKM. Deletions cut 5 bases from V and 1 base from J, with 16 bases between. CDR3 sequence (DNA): TGTGCCAGCAGTAGCCCCATCGGCGGGGGCACAGATACGCAGTATTTT. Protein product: CASSSPIGGGTDTQYF.

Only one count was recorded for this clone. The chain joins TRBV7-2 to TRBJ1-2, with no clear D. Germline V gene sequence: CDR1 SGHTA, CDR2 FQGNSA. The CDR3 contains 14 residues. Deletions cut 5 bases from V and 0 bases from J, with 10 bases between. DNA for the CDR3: TGTGCCAGCAGCCGCGGACTAGCTAACTATGGCTACACCTTC. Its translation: CASSRGLANYGYTF.

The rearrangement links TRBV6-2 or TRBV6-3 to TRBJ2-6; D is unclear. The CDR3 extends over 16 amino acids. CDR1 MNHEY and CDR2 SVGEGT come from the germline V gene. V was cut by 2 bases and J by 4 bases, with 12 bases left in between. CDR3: CASSYLPGVGANVLTF. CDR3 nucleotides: TGTGCCAGCAGTTACCTTCCGGGTGTCGGGGCCAACGTCCTGACTTTC.

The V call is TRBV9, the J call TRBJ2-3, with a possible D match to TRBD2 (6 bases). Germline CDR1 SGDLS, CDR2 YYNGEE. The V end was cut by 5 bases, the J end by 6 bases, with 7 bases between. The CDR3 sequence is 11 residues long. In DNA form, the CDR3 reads TGTGCCAGCAGAGGAGGGGATACGCAGTATTTT. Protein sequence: CASRGGDTQYF. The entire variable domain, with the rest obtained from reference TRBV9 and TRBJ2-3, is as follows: DSGVTQTPKHLITATGQRVTLRCSPRSGDLSVYWYQQSLDQGLQFLIQYYNGEERAKGNILERFSAQQFPDLHSELNLSSLELGDSALYFCASRGGDTQYFGPGTRLTVL.

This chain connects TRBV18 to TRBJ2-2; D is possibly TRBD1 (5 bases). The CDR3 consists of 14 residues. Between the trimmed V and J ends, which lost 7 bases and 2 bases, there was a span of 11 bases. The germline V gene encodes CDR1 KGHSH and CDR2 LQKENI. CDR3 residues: CASCRQLNTGELFF. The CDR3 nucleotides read TGTGCCAGCTGCAGACAGCTCAACACCGGGGAGCTGTTTTTT.

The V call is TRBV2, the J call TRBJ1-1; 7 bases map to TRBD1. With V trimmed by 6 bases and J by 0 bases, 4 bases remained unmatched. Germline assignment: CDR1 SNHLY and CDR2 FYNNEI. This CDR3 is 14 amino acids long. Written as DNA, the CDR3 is TGTGCCAGCAGAAGACAGGGAATGAACACTGAAGCTTTCTTT. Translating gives CASRRQGMNTEAFF.

CDR3 DNA sequence: TGTGCCAGCTCACGCCAGGGGGGAGTGACAGATACGCAGTATTTT. Translated, it gives CASSRQGGVTDTQYF. The chain recombines TRBV18 with TRBJ2-3; possible D gene TRBD1, 7 bases. Germline V lookup: CDR1 KGHSH, CDR2 LQKENI. The V gene lost 4 bases and the J gene lost 3 bases, with 14 bases spanning the gap. The CDR3 spans 15 residues.

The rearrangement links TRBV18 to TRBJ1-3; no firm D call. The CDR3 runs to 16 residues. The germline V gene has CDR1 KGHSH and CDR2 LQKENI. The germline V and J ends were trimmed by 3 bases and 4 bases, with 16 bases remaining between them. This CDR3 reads CASSPSSPLRGNTIYF. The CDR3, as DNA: TGTGCCAGCTCACCTAGTTCCCCTTTGCGGGGAAACACCATATATTTT. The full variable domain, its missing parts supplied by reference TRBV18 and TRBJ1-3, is NAGVMQNPRHLVRRRGQEARLRCSPMKGHSHVYWYRQLPEEGLKFMVYLQKENIIDESGMPKERFSAEFPKEGPSILRIQQVVRGDSAAYFCASSPSSPLRGNTIYFGEGSWLTVV.

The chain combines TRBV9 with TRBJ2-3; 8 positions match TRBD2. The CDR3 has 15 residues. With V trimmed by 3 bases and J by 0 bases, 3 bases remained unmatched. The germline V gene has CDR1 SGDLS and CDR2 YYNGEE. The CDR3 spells CASSGRGRSTDTQYF. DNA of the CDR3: TGTGCCAGCAGCGGACGCGGGAGGAGCACAGATACGCAGTATTTT.

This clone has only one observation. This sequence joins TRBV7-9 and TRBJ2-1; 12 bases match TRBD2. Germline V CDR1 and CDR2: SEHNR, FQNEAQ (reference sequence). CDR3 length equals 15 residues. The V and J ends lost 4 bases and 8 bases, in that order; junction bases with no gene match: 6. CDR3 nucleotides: TGTGCCAGCAGCTCCGGGACTAGCGGGCGCCATGAGCAGTTCTTC. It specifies CASSSGTSGRHEQFF.

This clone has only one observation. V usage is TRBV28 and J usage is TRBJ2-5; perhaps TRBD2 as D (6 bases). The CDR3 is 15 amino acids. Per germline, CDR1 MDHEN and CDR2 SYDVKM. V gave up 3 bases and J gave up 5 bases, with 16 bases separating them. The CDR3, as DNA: TGTGCCAGCAGTTTCAGCCAGGGAGGATGGGAGACCCAGTACTTC. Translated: CASSFSQGGWETQYF.

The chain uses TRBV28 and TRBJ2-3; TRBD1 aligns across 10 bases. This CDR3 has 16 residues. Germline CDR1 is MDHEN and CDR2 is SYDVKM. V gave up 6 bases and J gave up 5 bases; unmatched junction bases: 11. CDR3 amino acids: CASSRGTGVGEDTQYF. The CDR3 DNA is TGTGCCAGCAGCCGGGGGACAGGGGTAGGGGAAGATACGCAGTATTTT.

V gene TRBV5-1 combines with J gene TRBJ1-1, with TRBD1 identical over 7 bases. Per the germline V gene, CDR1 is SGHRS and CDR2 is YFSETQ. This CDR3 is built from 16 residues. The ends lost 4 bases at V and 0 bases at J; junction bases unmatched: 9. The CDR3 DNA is TGCGCCAGCAGCCCCCGGACAGGTGGAATGAACACTGAAGCTTTCTTT. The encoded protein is CASSPRTGGMNTEAFF.

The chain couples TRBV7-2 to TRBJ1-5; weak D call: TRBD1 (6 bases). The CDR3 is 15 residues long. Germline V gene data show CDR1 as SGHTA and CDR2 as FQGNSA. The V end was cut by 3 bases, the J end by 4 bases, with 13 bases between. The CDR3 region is CASSFQTGENQPQHF. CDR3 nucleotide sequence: TGTGCCAGCAGCTTCCAGACAGGAGAAAATCAGCCCCAGCATTTT.

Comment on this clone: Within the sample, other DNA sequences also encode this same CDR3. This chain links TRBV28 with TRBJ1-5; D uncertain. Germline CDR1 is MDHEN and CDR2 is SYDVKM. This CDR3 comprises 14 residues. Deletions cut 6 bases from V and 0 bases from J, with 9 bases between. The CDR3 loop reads CASRSTYSNQPQHF. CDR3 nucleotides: TGTGCCAGCAGATCTACGTATAGCAATCAGCCCCAGCATTTT.

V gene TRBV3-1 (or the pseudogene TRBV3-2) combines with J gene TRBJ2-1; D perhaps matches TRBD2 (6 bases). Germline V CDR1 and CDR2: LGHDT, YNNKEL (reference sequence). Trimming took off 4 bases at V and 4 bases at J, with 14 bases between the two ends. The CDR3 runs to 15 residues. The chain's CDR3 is CASSPRGGTYNEQFF. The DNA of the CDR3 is TGTGCCAGCAGCCCGCGGGGCGGCACTTACAATGAGCAGTTCTTC.

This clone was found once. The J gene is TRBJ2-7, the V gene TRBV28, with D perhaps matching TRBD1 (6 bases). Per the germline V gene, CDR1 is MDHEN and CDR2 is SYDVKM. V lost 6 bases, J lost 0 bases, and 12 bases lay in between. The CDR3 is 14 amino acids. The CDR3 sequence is CASRGTWASYEQYF. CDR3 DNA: TGTGCCAGCAGAGGGACATGGGCCTCCTACGAGCAGTACTTC. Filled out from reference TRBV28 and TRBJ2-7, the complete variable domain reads DVKVTQSSRYLVKRTGEKVFLECVQDMDHENMFWYRQDPGLGLRLIYFSYDVKMKEKGDIPEGYSVSREKKERFSLILESASTNQTSMYLCASRGTWASYEQYFGPGTRLTVT.

This chain's CDR3 is CASLAGGSSYNEQFF. For the CDR3, the DNA is TGTGCCAGTTTAGCGGGAGGGAGCTCCTACAATGAGCAGTTCTTC. The gene calls are TRBV6-5 and TRBJ2-1; 11 nucleotides align to TRBD2. Trimming removed 9 bases from V and 0 bases from J; junction bases left unmatched: 4. The CDR3 sequence is 15 residues long. The germline CDR1 and CDR2 sequences are MNHEY and SVGAGI.

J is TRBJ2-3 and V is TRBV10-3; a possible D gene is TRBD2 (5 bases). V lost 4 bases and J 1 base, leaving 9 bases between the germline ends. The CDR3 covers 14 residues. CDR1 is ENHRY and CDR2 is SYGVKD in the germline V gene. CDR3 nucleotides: TGTGCCATCAGTGCCAGCGGCGGCACAGATACGCAGTATTTT. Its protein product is CAISASGGTDTQYF.

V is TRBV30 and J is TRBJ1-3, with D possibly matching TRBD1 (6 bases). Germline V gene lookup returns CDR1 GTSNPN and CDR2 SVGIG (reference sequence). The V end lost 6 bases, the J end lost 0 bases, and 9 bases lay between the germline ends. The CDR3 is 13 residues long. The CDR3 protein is CACQGYSGNTIYF. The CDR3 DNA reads TGTGCCTGTCAGGGGTACTCTGGAAACACCATATATTTT. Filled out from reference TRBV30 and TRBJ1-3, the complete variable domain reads SQTIHQWPATLVQPVGSPLSLECTVEGTSNPNLYWYRQAAGRGLQLLFYSVGIGQISSEVPQNLSASRPQDRQFILSSKKLLLSDSGFYLCACQGYSGNTIYFGEGSWLTVV.

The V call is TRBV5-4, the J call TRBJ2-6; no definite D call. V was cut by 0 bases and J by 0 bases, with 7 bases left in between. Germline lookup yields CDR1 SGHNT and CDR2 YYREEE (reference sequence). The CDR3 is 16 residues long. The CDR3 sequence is CASSLGADSGANVLTF. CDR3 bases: TGTGCCAGCAGCTTGGGTGCGGACTCTGGGGCCAACGTCCTGACTTTC. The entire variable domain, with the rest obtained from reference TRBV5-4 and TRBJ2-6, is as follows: ETGVTQSPTHLIKTRGQQVTLRCSSQSGHNTVSWYQQALGQGPQFIFQYYREEENGRGNFPPRFSGLQFPNYSSELNVNALELDDSALYLCASSLGADSGANVLTFGAGSRLTVL.

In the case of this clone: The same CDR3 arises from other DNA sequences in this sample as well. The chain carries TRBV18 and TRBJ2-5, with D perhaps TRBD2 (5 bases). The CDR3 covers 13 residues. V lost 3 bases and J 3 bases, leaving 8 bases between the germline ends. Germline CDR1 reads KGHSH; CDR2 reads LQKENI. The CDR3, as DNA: TGTGCCAGCTCACCCGGACTTAAAGAGACCCAGTACTTC. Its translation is CASSPGLKETQYF.

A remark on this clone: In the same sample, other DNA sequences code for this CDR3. The DNA for the CDR3 is TGTGCCAGCAGTTTGAGACAGAACACTGAAGCTTTCTTT. It specifies CASSLRQNTEAFF. The J gene is TRBJ1-1, the V gene TRBV28; D call uncertain. Germline V gene sequence: CDR1 MDHEN, CDR2 SYDVKM. The V end lost 3 bases, the J end lost 1 base, and 6 bases lay between the germline ends. The CDR3 runs 13 residues.

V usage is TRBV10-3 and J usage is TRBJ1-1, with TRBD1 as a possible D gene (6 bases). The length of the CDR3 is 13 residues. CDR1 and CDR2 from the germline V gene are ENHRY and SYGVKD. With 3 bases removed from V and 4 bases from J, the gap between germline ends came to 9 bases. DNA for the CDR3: TGTGCCATCAGTGAAACAGGGTTCACTGAAGCTTTCTTT. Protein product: CAISETGFTEAFF.

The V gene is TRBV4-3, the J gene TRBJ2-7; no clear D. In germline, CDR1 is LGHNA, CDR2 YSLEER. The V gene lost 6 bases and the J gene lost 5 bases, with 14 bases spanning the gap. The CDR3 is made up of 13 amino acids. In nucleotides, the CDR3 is TGCGCCAGCAGTTTCCAACTCCGGGACGAGCAGTACTTC. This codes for CASSFQLRDEQYF.

CDR3 amino acids: CASSGRTGMYFGGYTF. The CDR3 nucleotides are TGTGCCAGCAGTGGTCGGACAGGGATGTACTTTGGTGGCTACACCTTC. V gene TRBV25-1 combines with J gene TRBJ1-2, with TRBD1 matching over 8 bases. Germline trimming cut 4 bases from V and 7 bases from J; bases unmatched to any gene: 14. The length of the CDR3 is 16 residues. Germline V lookup: CDR1 MGHDK, CDR2 SYGVNS.

In nucleotides, the CDR3 is TGTGCCAGCAGCCCTTGGGGAGGCTCCTACAATGAGCAGTTCTTC. This codes for CASSPWGGSYNEQFF. The chain links TRBV5-4 to TRBJ2-1, with a possible D match to TRBD2 (6 bases). Trimming left V 4 bases short and J 0 bases short, with 11 bases between. The CDR3 has 15 residues. The germline gives CDR1 SGHNT, CDR2 YYREEE (reference sequence).

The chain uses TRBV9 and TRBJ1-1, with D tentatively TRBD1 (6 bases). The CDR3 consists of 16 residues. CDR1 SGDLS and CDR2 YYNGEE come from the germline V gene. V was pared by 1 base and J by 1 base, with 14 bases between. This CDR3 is CASSVIPAGENTEAFF. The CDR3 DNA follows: TGTGCCAGCAGCGTAATCCCAGCAGGGGAGAACACTGAAGCTTTCTTT.